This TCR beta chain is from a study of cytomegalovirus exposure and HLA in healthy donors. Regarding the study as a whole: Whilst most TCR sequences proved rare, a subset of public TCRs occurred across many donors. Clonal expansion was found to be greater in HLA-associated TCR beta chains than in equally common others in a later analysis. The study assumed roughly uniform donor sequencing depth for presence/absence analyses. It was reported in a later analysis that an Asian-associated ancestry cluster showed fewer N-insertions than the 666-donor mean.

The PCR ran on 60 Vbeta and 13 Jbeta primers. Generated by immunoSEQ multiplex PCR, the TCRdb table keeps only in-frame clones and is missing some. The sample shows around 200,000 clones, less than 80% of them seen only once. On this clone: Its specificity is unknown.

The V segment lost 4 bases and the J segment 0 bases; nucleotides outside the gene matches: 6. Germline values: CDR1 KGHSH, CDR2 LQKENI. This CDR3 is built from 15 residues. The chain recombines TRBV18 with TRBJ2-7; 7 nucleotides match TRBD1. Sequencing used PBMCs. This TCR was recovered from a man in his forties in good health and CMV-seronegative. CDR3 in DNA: TGTGCCAGCTCACAGGGACAGAGTAACTCCTACGAGCAGTACTTC. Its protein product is CASSQGQSNSYEQYF.